Below are 29 T cell receptor beta chains sequenced from a single sample in a study of siplizumab effects on memory and regulatory T cells. Some clones are missing from TCRdb's copy, which holds only in-frame ones; the method was immunoSEQ multiplex PCR. Of over 50,000 clones in the sample, approximately 87% were seen once. The sequenced sample was memory CD4+ T cells sorted from blood. Every receptor here comes from a human donor in good health.

This rearrangement joins TRBV6-4 to TRBJ1-2; no reliable D call. The CDR3 extends over 13 amino acids. Per the germline V gene, CDR1 is MRHNA and CDR2 is SNTAGT. V was trimmed by 2 bases and J by 1 base, leaving 5 bases between them. The CDR3 here is CASSDGFNYGYTF. In DNA, the CDR3 is TGTGCCAGCAGTGACGGGTTTAACTATGGCTACACCTTC.

This rearrangement joins TRBV19 to TRBJ2-5, with TRBD1 as a possible D gene (5 bases). V dropped 1 base and J dropped 5 bases, with 14 bases sitting between them. The CDR3 is made up of 15 amino acids. The germline gives CDR1 LNHDA, CDR2 SQIVND (reference sequence). CDR3 amino acids: CASSIGSQGPETQYF. The CDR3 nucleotides are TGTGCCAGTAGTATAGGGAGTCAGGGCCCCGAGACCCAGTACTTC.

This rearrangement joins TRBV19 to TRBJ2-4; D uncertain. This CDR3 comprises 16 residues. Looked up from germline, CDR1 is LNHDA and CDR2 is SQIVND (reference sequence). The V and J ends lost 4 bases and 0 bases respectively, with 13 bases between them. CDR3 loop: CASSNFGQLAKNIQYF. The CDR3 region has the DNA TGTGCCAGTAGTAATTTTGGGCAACTAGCCAAAAACATTCAGTACTTC.

V gene TRBV7-8 combines with J gene TRBJ1-5; D not resolved. The V end lost 5 bases, the J end lost 3 bases, and 11 bases lay between the germline ends. Per the germline V gene, CDR1 is SGHVS and CDR2 is FQNEAQ. This CDR3 contains 14 residues. CDR3 in DNA: TGTGCCAGCAGCCTAGAATACGACAATCAGCCCCAGCATTTT. As protein: CASSLEYDNQPQHF.

The chain combines TRBV27 with TRBJ1-5, with 10 bases fitting TRBD1. V was pared by 0 bases and J by 6 bases, with 5 bases of the junction left unmatched. CDR3 size: 16 residues. CDR1 MNHEY and CDR2 SMNVEV come from the germline V gene (reference sequence). CDR3 protein: CASSLSRTGGIQPQHF. CDR3 nucleotides: TGTGCCAGCAGTTTATCGAGGACAGGGGGTATTCAGCCCCAGCATTTT.

This clone was seen a few times. The chain has TRBV5-4 and TRBJ2-2; D possibly corresponds to TRBD2 (6 bases). Germline V gene data show CDR1 as SGHNT and CDR2 as YYREEE (reference sequence). With 6 bases removed from V and 1 base from J, the gap between germline ends came to 13 bases. This CDR3 region has 15 residues. In DNA, the CDR3 is TGTGCCAGCACCCTTGGGACTTTGAACACCGGGGAGCTGTTTTTT. Residues: CASTLGTLNTGELFF.

J is TRBJ2-7 and V is TRBV9, with 7 bases that match TRBD1. The CDR3 covers 14 residues. Germline CDR1 and CDR2: SGDLS and YYNGEE. V shed 3 bases and J 0 bases; nucleotides not matched to a gene: 3. CDR3 coding DNA: TGTGCCAGCAGCGCCGGGACAGTCTCCTACGAGCAGTACTTC. Translated: CASSAGTVSYEQYF. Full variable domain (missing parts from reference TRBV9 and TRBJ2-7): DSGVTQTPKHLITATGQRVTLRCSPRSGDLSVYWYQQSLDQGLQFLIQYYNGEERAKGNILERFSAQQFPDLHSELNLSSLELGDSALYFCASSAGTVSYEQYFGPGTRLTVT.

V gene TRBV28 combines with J gene TRBJ2-7, with 8 bases aligning to TRBD2. J lost 0 bases, V lost 5 bases, and 9 bases had no gene match. The CDR3 is 16 residues long. In germline, CDR1 is MDHEN, CDR2 SYDVKM. The CDR3 DNA follows: TGTGCCAGCAGTCCTAGCGGGCTGGAAGGCTCCTACGAGCAGTACTTC. Translation gives CASSPSGLEGSYEQYF.

This clone was recorded only once. J is TRBJ1-2 and V is TRBV5-5; perhaps TRBD1 as D (6 bases). The V gene's germline CDR1 is SGHKS and CDR2 YYEKEE (reference sequence). This CDR3 contains 16 residues. Trimming pared 0 bases from V and 2 bases from J, leaving 14 bases between. In DNA form, the CDR3 reads TGTGCCAGCAGCTTGGACGGAGGGGGTCGGAACTATGGCTACACCTTC. It yields the protein CASSLDGGGRNYGYTF.

This clone was counted a few times. The genes are TRBV27 and TRBJ2-3, with 12 bases identical to TRBD2. Germline V lookup: CDR1 MNHEY, CDR2 SMNVEV (reference sequence). This CDR3 is built from 14 residues. V shed 6 bases, J shed 8 bases, and the junction held 6 bases outside the gene matches. Written as DNA, the CDR3 is TGTGCCAGCAGGCTAGCGGGAGGGCGCGGTACGCAGTATTTT. Amino acids: CASRLAGGRGTQYF.

The V gene is TRBV18, the J gene TRBJ2-1, with no clear D. Germline loops: CDR1 KGHSH, CDR2 LQKENI. This CDR3 region has 16 residues. The V end lost 3 bases, the J end lost 0 bases, and 12 bases lay between the germline ends. This chain's CDR3 is CASSPSGPGSYNEQFF. CDR3 DNA sequence: TGTGCCAGCTCACCGTCAGGACCTGGCTCCTACAATGAGCAGTTCTTC.

The CDR3 loop is CASSVGPRETQYF. For the CDR3, the DNA is TGCGCCAGCAGCGTGGGACCGCGGGAGACCCAGTACTTC. V and J are TRBV5-1 and TRBJ2-5; D may correspond to TRBD1 or TRBD2 (5 bases each). The germline V and J ends were trimmed by 4 bases and 5 bases, with 12 bases remaining between them. Germline V gene sequence: CDR1 SGHRS, CDR2 YFSETQ. This CDR3 is 13 amino acids long.

The chain recombines TRBV2 with TRBJ2-3; 11 bases agree with TRBD2. Germline-derived CDR1 and CDR2 are SNHLY and FYNNEI. The CDR3 consists of 16 residues. The trim removed 7 bases at V and 5 bases at J, leaving 11 bases unmatched. CDR3 sequence reads: CASKLTSGSGIDTQYF. The CDR3 coding sequence is TGTGCCAGCAAACTTACTAGCGGGAGTGGTATAGATACGCAGTATTTT.

The V gene is TRBV2, the J gene TRBJ1-3; 7 nucleotides align to TRBD1. J was trimmed by 3 bases and V by 9 bases; bases with no gene match: 11. The CDR3 totals 15 residues. Germline V gives CDR1 SNHLY, CDR2 FYNNEI. CDR3: CASHMIGTDGNTIYF. CDR3 coding DNA: TGTGCCAGTCATATGATCGGGACAGATGGAAACACCATATATTTT.

Only a few counts were recorded for this clone. This sequence joins TRBV6-1 and TRBJ2-7; a possible D gene is TRBD2 (6 bases). The V gene lost 7 bases and the J gene lost 1 base, with 14 bases spanning the gap. This CDR3 comprises 14 residues. Germline V gene data show CDR1 as MNHNS and CDR2 as SASEGT. The CDR3 protein is CASNRDLGSYEQYF. The CDR3 DNA reads TGTGCCAGCAACCGGGACTTAGGATCCTACGAGCAGTACTTC.

This chain connects TRBV2 to TRBJ2-2, with 8 bases lining up with TRBD2. V lost 0 bases, J lost 6 bases, and 9 bases stayed unmatched. Looked up from germline, CDR1 is SNHLY and CDR2 is FYNNEI. This CDR3 has 17 residues. The CDR3 spells CASSEAAGGRRPGELFF. In DNA form, the CDR3 reads TGTGCCAGCAGTGAAGCGGCGGGGGGCCGGCGGCCCGGGGAGCTGTTTTTT.

V usage is TRBV7-2 and J usage is TRBJ2-5, with 8 bases that match TRBD2. CDR3 length: 14 amino acids. The V gene end was trimmed by 5 bases and the J gene end by 5 bases; junction bases not matched to a gene: 7. From germline, CDR1 is SGHTA and CDR2 FQGNSA. In DNA, the CDR3 is TGTGCCAGCAGCATTAGCGGGGTAGGGGAGACCCAGTACTTC. This encodes CASSISGVGETQYF.

The rearrangement links TRBV5-4 to TRBJ2-1, with TRBD1 identical over 7 bases. The junction had 11 bases not matched to a gene; V was cut back by 2 bases and J by 9 bases. Germline V gives CDR1 SGHNT, CDR2 YYREEE (reference sequence). CDR3 length: 15 amino acids. The CDR3 protein is CASSLWTGSEPEQFF. CDR3 nucleotides: TGTGCCAGCAGCTTATGGACAGGATCCGAGCCTGAGCAGTTCTTC.

The V call is TRBV15, the J call TRBJ2-1, with 9 bases fitting TRBD2. Germline V CDR1 and CDR2: LNHNV, YYDKDF (reference sequence). V shed 0 bases, J shed 6 bases, and the junction held 6 bases outside the gene matches. The CDR3 is 16 amino acids. In DNA, the CDR3 is TGTGCCACCAGCAGAGATCTTGCGGGAGGGGGCAATGAGCAGTTCTTC. Its protein product is CATSRDLAGGGNEQFF.

This rearrangement joins TRBV13 to TRBJ1-5, with D possibly matching TRBD1 (6 bases). The germline gives CDR1 PRHDT, CDR2 FYEKMQ (reference sequence). The CDR3 sequence is 16 residues long. V was trimmed by 5 bases and J by 0 bases, leaving 14 bases between them. CDR3 sequence reads: CASSRRNRDSNQPQHF. In DNA, the CDR3 is TGTGCCAGCAGCCGGCGGAACAGGGATAGCAATCAGCCCCAGCATTTT.

The V call is TRBV6-4, the J call TRBJ2-7, with 7 bases aligning to TRBD2. Per the germline V gene, CDR1 is MRHNA and CDR2 is SNTAGT. Germline trimming cut 3 bases from V and 0 bases from J; bases unmatched to any gene: 8. This CDR3 has 16 residues. This CDR3 reads CASSDPSGATSYEQYF. The DNA for the CDR3 is TGTGCCAGCAGTGATCCCAGCGGGGCAACCTCCTACGAGCAGTACTTC.

This chain links TRBV7-2 with TRBJ1-1; D gene ambiguous. CDR1 is SGHTA and CDR2 is FQGNSA in the germline V gene. The CDR3 has 13 residues. The V gene lost 5 bases and the J gene lost 5 bases, with 12 bases spanning the gap. The CDR3 reads CASSPMTGTEAFF. The CDR3 DNA reads TGTGCCAGCAGCCCTATGACGGGAACTGAAGCTTTCTTT.

The genes are TRBV18 and TRBJ2-7; 10 positions match TRBD1. The CDR3 runs 14 residues. V lost 3 bases to trimming and J lost 6 bases; unmatched junction nucleotides: 5. Germline V CDR1 and CDR2: KGHSH, LQKENI. The CDR3 nucleotides read TGTGCCAGCTCACCCGGACAGGGGGGGCTCGAGCAGTACTTC. Its translation is CASSPGQGGLEQYF.

Remarks on this clone: Other DNA variants within this sample encode the same CDR3. The V and J genes are TRBV6-1 and TRBJ1-2, with TRBD1 as a possible D gene (5 bases). The CDR3 consists of 13 residues. Trimming removed 0 bases at V and 4 bases at J, with 6 bases between. Germline CDR1 MNHNS, CDR2 SASEGT. The CDR3 protein is CASSEAGGYGYTF. The CDR3 coding sequence is TGTGCCAGCAGTGAAGCGGGGGGCTATGGCTACACCTTC.

The chain recombines TRBV6-6 with TRBJ1-6, with 7 bases that match TRBD1. The CDR3 contains 15 residues. Per germline, CDR1 MNHNY and CDR2 SVGAGI (reference sequence). Trimming removed 10 bases from V and 6 bases from J; junction bases left unmatched: 12. CDR3: CATRGTTGTNSPLHF. In DNA form, the CDR3 reads TGTGCCACCAGGGGGACGACAGGGACTAATTCACCCCTCCACTTT.

The rearrangement links TRBV7-2 to TRBJ2-5; 8 nucleotides line up with TRBD2. J lost 2 bases, V lost 6 bases, and 8 bases had no gene match. CDR1 is SGHTA and CDR2 is FQGNSA in the germline V gene. The CDR3 is 15 amino acids. CDR3 region: CASSLSGGSQETQYF. CDR3 nucleotides: TGTGCCAGCAGTCTAAGCGGGGGCTCGCAAGAGACCCAGTACTTC.

The chain joins TRBV13 to TRBJ2-1; 11 bases fit TRBD2. J was trimmed by 6 bases and V by 5 bases; bases with no gene match: 6. The CDR3 has 15 amino acids. CDR1 is PRHDT and CDR2 is FYEKMQ in the germline V gene (reference sequence). DNA for the CDR3: TGTGCCAGCAGCCGGCGGCTAGCGGGAGGCAATGAGCAGTTCTTC. Amino acids: CASSRRLAGGNEQFF.

J is TRBJ2-1 and V is TRBV27; D unresolved. This CDR3 comprises 15 residues. Germline V gives CDR1 MNHEY, CDR2 SMNVEV (reference sequence). Trimming pared 5 bases from V and 8 bases from J, leaving 19 bases between. CDR3 nucleotides: TGTGCCAGCAGTCTTAGAATTGCCTACAATGATGAGCAGTTCTTC. Encoded protein: CASSLRIAYNDEQFF.

This clone showed up just a few times. The chain recombines TRBV5-1 with TRBJ2-7; D ambiguous. Germline CDR1 is SGHRS and CDR2 is YFSETQ. The CDR3 contains 12 residues. V was shortened by 0 bases and J by 5 bases, with 6 bases between the two germline ends. CDR3 bases: TGCGCCAGCAGCTTGGTAGGTAACGAGCAGTACTTC. Its protein product is CASSLVGNEQYF. The full variable domain, rest sourced from reference TRBV5-1 and TRBJ2-7, is KAGVTQTPRYLIKTRGQQVTLSCSPISGHRSVSWYQQTPGQGLQFLFEYFSETQRNKGNFPGRFSGRQFSNSRSEMNVSTLELGDSALYLCASSLVGNEQYFGPGTRLTVT.